The clone carrying this TCR beta chain came up many times. This specimen belongs to a study of human T cells and chemical hapten exposure. Background on the study: Patients had diphenylcyclopropenone applied to the scalp weekly throughout the roughly 25-week study.

Attachment of unique molecular identifiers to individual cDNA molecules was performed in the library. TCRdb reprocessed the RACE reads with MiXCR, giving one entry per CDR3 protein. This sample has some 350,000 distinct CDR3 sequences, with nearly 6.5% found just once. Time point specified: patch test 2, 6 weeks after DPC sensitization. Treatment reported: therapeutic diphenylcyclopropenone sensitization with weekly scalp DPC. Only after blood had been drawn was each patch test applied. This clonotype was sampled from a woman between 18 and 30 years old with alopecia areata. Some clones in this sample may be carry-over from other donors' samples. Material: whole blood, obtained in connection with sensitization to the hapten diphenylcyclopropenone (DPC).

The chain's CDR3 is CASSRLTDTQYF. CDR3 bases: TGTGCCAGCAGCCGGCTCACAGATACGCAGTATTTT. The chain carries TRBV7-9 and TRBJ2-3; D gene unclear. Germline V gene sequence: CDR1 SEHNR, CDR2 FQNEAQ (reference sequence). Trimming took off 5 bases at V and 2 bases at J, with 5 bases between the two ends. CDR3 length equals 12 residues.